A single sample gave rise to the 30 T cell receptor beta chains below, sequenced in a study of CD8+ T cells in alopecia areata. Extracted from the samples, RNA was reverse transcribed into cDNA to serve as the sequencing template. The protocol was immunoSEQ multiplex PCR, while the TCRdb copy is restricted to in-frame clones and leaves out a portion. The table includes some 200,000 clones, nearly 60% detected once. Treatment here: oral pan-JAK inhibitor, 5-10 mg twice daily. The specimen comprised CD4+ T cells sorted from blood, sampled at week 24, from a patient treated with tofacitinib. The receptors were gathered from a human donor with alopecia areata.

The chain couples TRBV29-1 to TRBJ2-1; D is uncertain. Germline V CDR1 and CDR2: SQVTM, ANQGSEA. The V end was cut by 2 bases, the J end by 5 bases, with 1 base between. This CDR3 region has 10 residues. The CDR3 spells CSVEHNEQFF. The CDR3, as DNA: TGCAGCGTTGAACACAATGAGCAGTTCTTC.

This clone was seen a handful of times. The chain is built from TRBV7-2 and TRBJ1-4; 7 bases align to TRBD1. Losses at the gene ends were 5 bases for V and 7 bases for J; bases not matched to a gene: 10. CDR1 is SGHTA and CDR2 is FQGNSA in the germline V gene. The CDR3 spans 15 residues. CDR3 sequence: CASSLPGQLGEKLFF. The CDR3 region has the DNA TGTGCCAGCAGCCTACCGGGACAGCTTGGTGAAAAACTGTTTTTT. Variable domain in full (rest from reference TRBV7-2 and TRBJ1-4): GAGVSQSPSNKVTEKGKDVELRCDPISGHTALYWYRQSLGQGLEFLIYFQGNSAPDKSGLPSDRFSAERTGGSVSTLTIQRTQQEDSAVYLCASSLPGQLGEKLFFGSGTQLSVL.

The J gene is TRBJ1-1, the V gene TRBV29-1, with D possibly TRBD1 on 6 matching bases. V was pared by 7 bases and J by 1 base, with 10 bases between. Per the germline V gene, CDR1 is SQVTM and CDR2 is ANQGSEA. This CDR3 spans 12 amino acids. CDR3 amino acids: CSADRKNTEAFF. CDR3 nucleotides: TGCAGCGCCGACAGGAAGAACACTGAAGCTTTCTTT.

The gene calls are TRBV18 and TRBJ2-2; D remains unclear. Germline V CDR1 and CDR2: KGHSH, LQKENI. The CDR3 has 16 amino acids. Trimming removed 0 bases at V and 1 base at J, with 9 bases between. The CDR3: CASSPPQAQNTGELFF. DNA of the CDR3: TGTGCCAGCTCACCACCGCAGGCCCAGAACACCGGGGAGCTGTTTTTT. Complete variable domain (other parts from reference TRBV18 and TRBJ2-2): NAGVMQNPRHLVRRRGQEARLRCSPMKGHSHVYWYRQLPEEGLKFMVYLQKENIIDESGMPKERFSAEFPKEGPSILRIQQVVRGDSAAYFCASSPPQAQNTGELFFGEGSRLTVL.

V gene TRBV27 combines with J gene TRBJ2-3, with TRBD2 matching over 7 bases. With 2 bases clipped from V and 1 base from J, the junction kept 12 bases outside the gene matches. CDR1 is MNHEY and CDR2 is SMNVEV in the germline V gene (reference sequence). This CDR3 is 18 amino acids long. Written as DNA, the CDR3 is TGTGCCAGCAGTTTACCCGGACTAGTTCGGGAAGGCACAGATACGCAGTATTTT. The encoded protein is CASSLPGLVREGTDTQYF.

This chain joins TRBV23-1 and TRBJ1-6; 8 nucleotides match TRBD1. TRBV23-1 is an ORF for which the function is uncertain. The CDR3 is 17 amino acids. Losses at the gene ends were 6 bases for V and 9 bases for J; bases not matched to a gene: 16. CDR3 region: CASRADRGGVIGSPLHF. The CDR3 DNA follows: TGCGCCAGCAGGGCCGACAGGGGAGGGGTTATTGGTTCACCCCTCCACTTT.

The CDR3 protein is CASSRRGDQETQYF. The CDR3 DNA follows: TGTGCCAGCAGCCGGAGGGGAGACCAAGAGACCCAGTACTTC. This chain connects TRBV7-9 to TRBJ2-5, with D possibly matching TRBD2 (6 bases). V was clipped by 5 bases and J by 0 bases, with 10 bases between them. The V gene's germline CDR1 is SEHNR and CDR2 FQNEAQ (reference sequence). The CDR3 sequence is 14 residues long.

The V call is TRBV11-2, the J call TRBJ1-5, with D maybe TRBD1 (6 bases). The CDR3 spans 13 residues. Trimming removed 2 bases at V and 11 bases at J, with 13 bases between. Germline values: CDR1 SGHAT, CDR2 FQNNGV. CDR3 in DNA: TGTGCCAGCAGCTTACTCACAGGGAGGGCCCAGCATTTT. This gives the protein CASSLLTGRAQHF.

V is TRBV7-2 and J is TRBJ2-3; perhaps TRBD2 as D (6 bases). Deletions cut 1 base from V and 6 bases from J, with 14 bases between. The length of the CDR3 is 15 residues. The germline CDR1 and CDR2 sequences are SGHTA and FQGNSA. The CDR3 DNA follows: TGTGCCAGCAGCTTAGGCGGGGCAGGGAAGGATACGCAGTATTTT. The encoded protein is CASSLGGAGKDTQYF. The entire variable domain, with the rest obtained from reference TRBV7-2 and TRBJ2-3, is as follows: GAGVSQSPSNKVTEKGKDVELRCDPISGHTALYWYRQSLGQGLEFLIYFQGNSAPDKSGLPSDRFSAERTGGSVSTLTIQRTQQEDSAVYLCASSLGGAGKDTQYFGPGTRLTVL.

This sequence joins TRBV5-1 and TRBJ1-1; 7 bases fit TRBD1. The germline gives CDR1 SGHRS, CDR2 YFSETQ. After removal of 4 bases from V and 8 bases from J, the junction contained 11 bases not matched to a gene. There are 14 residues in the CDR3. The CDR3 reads CASSLNDRVGEAFF. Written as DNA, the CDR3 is TGCGCCAGCAGCCTGAACGACAGGGTGGGCGAAGCTTTCTTT.

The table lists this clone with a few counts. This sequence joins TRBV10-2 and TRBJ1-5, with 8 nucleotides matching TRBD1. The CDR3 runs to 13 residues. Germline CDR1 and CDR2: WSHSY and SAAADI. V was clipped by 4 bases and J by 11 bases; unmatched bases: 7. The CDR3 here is CASSATGQGTQHF. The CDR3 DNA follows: TGCGCCAGCAGTGCTACCGGACAGGGTACCCAGCATTTT.

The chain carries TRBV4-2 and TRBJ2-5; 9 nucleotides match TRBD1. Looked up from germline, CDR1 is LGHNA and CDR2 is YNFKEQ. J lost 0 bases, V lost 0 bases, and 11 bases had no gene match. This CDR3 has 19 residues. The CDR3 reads CASSQDLSFGTGYQETQYF. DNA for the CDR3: TGTGCCAGCAGCCAAGACTTATCTTTCGGGACAGGGTACCAAGAGACCCAGTACTTC.

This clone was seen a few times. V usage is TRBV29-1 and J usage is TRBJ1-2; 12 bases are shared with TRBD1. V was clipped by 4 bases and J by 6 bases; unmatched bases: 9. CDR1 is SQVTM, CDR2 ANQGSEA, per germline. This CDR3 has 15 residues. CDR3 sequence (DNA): TGCAGCGTTGCAACCGGGACAGGGGGCGCGAATGGCTACACCTTC. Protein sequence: CSVATGTGGANGYTF.

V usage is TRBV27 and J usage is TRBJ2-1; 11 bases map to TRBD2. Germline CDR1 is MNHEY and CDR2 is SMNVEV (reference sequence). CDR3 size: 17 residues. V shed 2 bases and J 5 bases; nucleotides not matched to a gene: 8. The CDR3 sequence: CASSLDSGRAFNNEQFF. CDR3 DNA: TGTGCCAGCAGTTTAGATAGCGGGAGGGCTTTTAACAATGAGCAGTTCTTC.

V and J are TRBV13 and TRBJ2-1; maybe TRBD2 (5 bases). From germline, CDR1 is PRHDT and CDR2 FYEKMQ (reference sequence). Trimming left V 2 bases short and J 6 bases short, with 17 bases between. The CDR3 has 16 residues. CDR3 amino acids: CASSLPRGQLGNEQFF. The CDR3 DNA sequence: TGTGCCAGCAGCTTACCTAGAGGGCAGCTAGGCAATGAGCAGTTCTTC.

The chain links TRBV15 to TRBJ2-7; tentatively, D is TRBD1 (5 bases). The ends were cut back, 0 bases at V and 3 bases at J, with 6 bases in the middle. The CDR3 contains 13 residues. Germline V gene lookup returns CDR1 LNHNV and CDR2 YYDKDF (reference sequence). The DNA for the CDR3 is TGTGCCACCAGCAGAGATCAGGGCTACGAGCAGTACTTC. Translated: CATSRDQGYEQYF.

The CDR3 loop is CASSPLTNRDTEAFF. The CDR3 DNA follows: TGCGCCAGCAGCCCTCTTACTAACAGGGACACTGAAGCTTTCTTT. V and J are TRBV5-1 and TRBJ1-1, with D perhaps matching TRBD1 (6 bases). CDR1 and CDR2 (germline): SGHRS, YFSETQ. The CDR3 runs 15 residues. Between the trimmed V and J ends, which lost 4 bases and 3 bases, there was a span of 16 bases.

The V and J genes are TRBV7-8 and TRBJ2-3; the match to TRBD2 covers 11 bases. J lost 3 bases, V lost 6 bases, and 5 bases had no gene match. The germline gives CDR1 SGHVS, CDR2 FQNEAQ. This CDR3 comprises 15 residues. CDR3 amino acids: CASRTRLAGTDTQYF. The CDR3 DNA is TGTGCCAGCAGAACCAGACTAGCGGGGACAGATACGCAGTATTTT.

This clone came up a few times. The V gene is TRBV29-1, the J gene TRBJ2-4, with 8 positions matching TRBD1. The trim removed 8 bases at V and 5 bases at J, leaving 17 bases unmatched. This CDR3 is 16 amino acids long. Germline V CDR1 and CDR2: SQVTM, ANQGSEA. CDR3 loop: CSTRTGSIQLQNIQYF. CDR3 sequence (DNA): TGCAGCACGCGGACAGGGTCCATACAATTACAAAACATTCAGTACTTC.

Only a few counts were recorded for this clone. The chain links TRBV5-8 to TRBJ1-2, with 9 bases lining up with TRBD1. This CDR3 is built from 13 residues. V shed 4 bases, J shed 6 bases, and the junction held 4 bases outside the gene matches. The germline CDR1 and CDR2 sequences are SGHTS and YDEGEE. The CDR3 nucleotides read TGTGCCAGCAGCATTACAGGGGGCGATGGCTACACCTTC. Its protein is CASSITGGDGYTF.

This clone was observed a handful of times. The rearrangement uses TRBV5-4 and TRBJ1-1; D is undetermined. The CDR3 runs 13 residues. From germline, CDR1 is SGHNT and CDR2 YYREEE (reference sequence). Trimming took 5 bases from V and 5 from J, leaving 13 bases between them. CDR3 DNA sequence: TGTGCCAGCAGGTCCACGGGAGAGACTGAAGCTTTCTTT. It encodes CASRSTGETEAFF.

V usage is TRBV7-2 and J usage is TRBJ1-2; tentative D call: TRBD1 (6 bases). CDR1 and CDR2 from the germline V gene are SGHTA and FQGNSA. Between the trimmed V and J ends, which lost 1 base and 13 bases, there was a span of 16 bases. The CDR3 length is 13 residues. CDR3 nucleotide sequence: TGTGCCAGCAGCTTAGAAGGCGCAGGGGCGTGCACCTTC. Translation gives CASSLEGAGACTF.

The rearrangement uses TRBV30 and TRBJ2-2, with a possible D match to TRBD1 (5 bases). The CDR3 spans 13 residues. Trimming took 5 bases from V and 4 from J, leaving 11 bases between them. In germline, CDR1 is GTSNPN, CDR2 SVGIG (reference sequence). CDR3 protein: CAWLEQGTGELFF. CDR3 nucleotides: TGTGCCTGGTTAGAGCAGGGCACCGGGGAGCTGTTTTTT.

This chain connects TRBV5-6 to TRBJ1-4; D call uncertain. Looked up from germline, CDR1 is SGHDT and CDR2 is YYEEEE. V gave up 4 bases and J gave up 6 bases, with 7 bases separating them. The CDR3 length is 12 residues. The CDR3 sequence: CASSLRDEKLFF. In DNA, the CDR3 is TGTGCCAGCAGCCTGAGGGATGAAAAACTGTTTTTT.

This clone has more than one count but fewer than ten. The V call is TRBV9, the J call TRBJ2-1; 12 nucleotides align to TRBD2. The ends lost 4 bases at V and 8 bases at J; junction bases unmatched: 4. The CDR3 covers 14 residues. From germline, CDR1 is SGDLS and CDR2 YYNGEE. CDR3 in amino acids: CASSPSGRAYEQFF. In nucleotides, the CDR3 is TGTGCCAGCAGCCCTAGCGGGAGGGCCTATGAGCAGTTCTTC.

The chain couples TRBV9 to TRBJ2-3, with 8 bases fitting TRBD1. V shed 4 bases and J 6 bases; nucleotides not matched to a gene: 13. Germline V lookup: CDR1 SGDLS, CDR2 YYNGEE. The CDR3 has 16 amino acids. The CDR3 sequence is CASSPQGADGTDTQYF. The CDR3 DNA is TGTGCCAGCAGCCCTCAGGGGGCGGACGGGACGGATACGCAGTATTTT. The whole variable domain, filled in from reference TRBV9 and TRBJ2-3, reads DSGVTQTPKHLITATGQRVTLRCSPRSGDLSVYWYQQSLDQGLQFLIQYYNGEERAKGNILERFSAQQFPDLHSELNLSSLELGDSALYFCASSPQGADGTDTQYFGPGTRLTVL.

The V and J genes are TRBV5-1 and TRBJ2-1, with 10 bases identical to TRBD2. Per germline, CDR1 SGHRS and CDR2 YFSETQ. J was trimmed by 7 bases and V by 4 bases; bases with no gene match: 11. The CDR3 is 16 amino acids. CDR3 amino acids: CASSPKREGVRNEQFF. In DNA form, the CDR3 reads TGCGCCAGCAGCCCCAAGCGGGAGGGCGTACGAAATGAGCAGTTCTTC.

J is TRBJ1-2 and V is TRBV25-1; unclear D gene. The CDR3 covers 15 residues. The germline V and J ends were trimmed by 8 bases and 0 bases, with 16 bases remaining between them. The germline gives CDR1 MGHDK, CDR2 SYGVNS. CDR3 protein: CASRSVGFPNYGYTF. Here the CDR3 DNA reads TGTGCCAGCCGATCCGTGGGGTTTCCTAACTATGGCTACACCTTC.

The CDR3 region has the DNA TGTGCCAGCAGCTTGGAATCCGCAGTTCTAACTGGCTACACCTTC. Amino acid sequence: CASSLESAVLTGYTF. This chain uses TRBV5-4 with TRBJ1-2; D remains unclear. Trimming took off 0 bases at V and 7 bases at J, with 16 bases between the two ends. Germline-derived CDR1 and CDR2 are SGHNT and YYREEE (reference sequence). This CDR3 has 15 residues.

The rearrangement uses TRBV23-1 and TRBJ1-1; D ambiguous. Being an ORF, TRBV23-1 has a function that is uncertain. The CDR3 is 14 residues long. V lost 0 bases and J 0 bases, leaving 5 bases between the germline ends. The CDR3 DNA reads TGCGCCAGCAGTCAATCCCCATTGAACACTGAAGCTTTCTTT. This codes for CASSQSPLNTEAFF.